Listed here are 14 T cell receptor beta chains from one sample, sequenced in a study of T-cell reconstitution after alpha-beta-depleted transplantation in children. Preparing the TCRbeta library involved the use of unique molecular identifiers. Each CDR3 protein gets one entry after TCRdb re-called the PCR reads with MiXCR. Among about 370,000 distinct CDR3 sequences listed, roughly 20% were seen once. Sequencing used PBMCs from the stem cell graft donor, obtained from the stem cell graft. These receptors all come from a human donor who donated a stem cell graft to a child with acute myeloid leukemia.

Only a few counts were recorded for this clonotype. The chain has TRBV20-1 and TRBJ1-1; unclear D gene. This CDR3 region has 11 residues. Between the trimmed V and J ends, which lost 2 bases and 3 bases, there was a span of 4 bases. The germline V gene encodes CDR1 DFQATT and CDR2 SNEGSKA (reference sequence). The CDR3 sequence: CSARFDTEAFF. CDR3 coding DNA: TGCAGTGCTAGATTTGACACTGAAGCTTTCTTT.

This clonotype was picked up a small number of times. The chain joins TRBV7-2 to TRBJ2-4; D is ambiguous. The V end lost 5 bases, the J end lost 8 bases, and 10 bases lay between the germline ends. The CDR3 consists of 12 residues. CDR1 is SGHTA and CDR2 is FQGNSA in the germline V gene. The CDR3 bases are TGTGCCAGCAGCCCCCTACTGGACATTCAGTACTTC. It is translated as CASSPLLDIQYF.

V gene TRBV20-1 combines with J gene TRBJ2-7, with D possibly matching TRBD1 (6 bases). The CDR3 is 12 residues long. V lost 4 bases, J lost 4 bases, and 11 bases lay in between. Germline V gene lookup returns CDR1 DFQATT and CDR2 SNEGSKA (reference sequence). As DNA, the CDR3 is TGCAGTGCTAAGGACAGACCATACGAGCAGTACTTC. It is translated as CSAKDRPYEQYF.

This clonotype has only a few counts. The chain carries TRBV6-6 and TRBJ1-1; 7 bases fit TRBD1. CDR3 length equals 13 residues. Germline V gives CDR1 MNHNY, CDR2 SVGAGI (reference sequence). Trimming took 2 bases from V and 4 from J; bases not matched to a gene: 1. CDR3 loop: CASSYRDSTEAFF. CDR3 DNA: TGTGCCAGCAGTTACCGGGACAGCACTGAAGCTTTCTTT.

A few counts support this clonotype. The V call is TRBV5-1, the J call TRBJ1-1, with TRBD1 identical over 7 bases. The germline CDR1 and CDR2 sequences are SGHRS and YFSETQ. J was trimmed by 4 bases and V by 5 bases; bases with no gene match: 8. The CDR3 has 14 residues. The DNA for the CDR3 is TGCGCCAGCAGTCCGGGCGAGGGGGCCACTGAAGCTTTCTTT. Protein product: CASSPGEGATEAFF.

V and J are TRBV29-1 and TRBJ2-2; D remains unclear. Between the trimmed V and J ends, which lost 3 bases and 6 bases, there was a span of 8 bases. Germline V gives CDR1 SQVTM, CDR2 ANQGSEA. The CDR3 totals 12 residues. This CDR3 reads CSVDGWAGELFF. The DNA for the CDR3 is TGCAGCGTTGATGGCTGGGCCGGGGAGCTGTTTTTT.

This clonotype was seen ten or more times. The rearrangement links TRBV29-1 to TRBJ2-1; TRBD2 agrees at 14 bases. With 5 bases clipped from V and 5 bases from J, the junction kept 8 bases outside the gene matches. CDR1 is SQVTM and CDR2 is ANQGSEA in the germline V gene. The CDR3 totals 16 residues. The DNA for the CDR3 is TGCAGCGTTAAGGGACTAGCGGGAGAGATTAACAATGAGCAGTTCTTC. Its translation is CSVKGLAGEINNEQFF.

This clonotype came up once. V gene TRBV6-2 or TRBV6-3 combines with J gene TRBJ1-5; D gene unclear. CDR3 length: 13 amino acids. Germline V lookup: CDR1 MNHEY, CDR2 SVGEGT. Trimming stripped 8 bases from V and 6 bases from J, with 14 bases between. The CDR3 loop is CASRMENLQPQHF. The CDR3 nucleotides read TGTGCCAGCCGAATGGAGAACCTTCAGCCCCAGCATTTT.

This clonotype was counted many times. The rearrangement uses TRBV13 and TRBJ2-7, with 10 bases identical to TRBD2. The length of the CDR3 is 13 residues. V lost 7 bases and J lost 4; bases outside the gene matches: 4. Germline CDR1 is PRHDT and CDR2 is FYEKMQ (reference sequence). In nucleotides, the CDR3 is TGTGCCAGCAAAACGGGACTAGCGTACGAGCAGTACTTC. Residues: CASKTGLAYEQYF. Full variable domain (remainder filled in from reference TRBV13 and TRBJ2-7): AAGVIQSPRHLIKEKRETATLKCYPIPRHDTVYWYQQGPGQDPQFLISFYEKMQSDKGSIPDRFSAQQFSDYHSELNMSSLELGDSALYFCASKTGLAYEQYFGPGTRLTVT.

The rearrangement uses TRBV10-3 and TRBJ2-1; TRBD2 agrees at 11 bases. J gave up 4 bases and V 0 bases, and 2 bases lay outside the gene matches. This CDR3 region has 16 residues. From germline, CDR1 is ENHRY and CDR2 SYGVKD. CDR3 bases: TGTGCCATCAGTGAGTCTAGGACTAGCGGGTACAATGAGCAGTTCTTC. This sequence encodes CAISESRTSGYNEQFF.

This clonotype has more than one count but fewer than ten. The CDR3 nucleotides read TGTGCCAGCAGCACTAGGGACTTCACAGATACGCAGTATTTT. It translates to CASSTRDFTDTQYF. This rearrangement joins TRBV7-2 to TRBJ2-3, with a weak D call TRBD2 (6 bases). The CDR3 length is 14 residues. V lost 5 bases, J lost 2 bases, and 11 bases lay in between. The germline CDR1 and CDR2 sequences are SGHTA and FQGNSA.

The rearrangement joins TRBV6-2 or TRBV6-3 to TRBJ2-7; 13 bases agree with TRBD2. This CDR3 spans 17 amino acids. V shed 5 bases and J 1 base; nucleotides not matched to a gene: 8. CDR1 and CDR2 from the germline V gene are MNHEY and SVGEGT. The CDR3 spells CASSRTSGRLGSYEQYF. In nucleotides, the CDR3 is TGTGCCAGCAGTCGGACTAGCGGGAGATTGGGGTCCTACGAGCAGTACTTC.

In this sample, this clonotype turned up a few times. The chain joins TRBV6-5 to TRBJ2-7; TRBD2 matches at 7 bases. In germline, CDR1 is MNHEY, CDR2 SVGAGI. The V gene end was trimmed by 2 bases and the J gene end by 3 bases; junction bases not matched to a gene: 16. The CDR3 has 18 residues. In nucleotides, the CDR3 is TGTGCCAGCAGTTACAAACTAGCGACGCTCTCCTATCACTACGAGCAGTACTTC. This gives the protein CASSYKLATLSYHYEQYF.

This chain links TRBV20-1 with TRBJ2-2; 8 nucleotides line up with TRBD2. This CDR3 has 16 residues. Germline CDR1 reads DFQATT; CDR2 reads SNEGSKA (reference sequence). The ends lost 0 bases at V and 5 bases at J; junction bases unmatched: 8. CDR3 sequence reads: CSAREVGAGATGELFF. The CDR3 coding sequence is TGCAGTGCTAGAGAGGTGGGAGCGGGGGCAACCGGGGAGCTGTTTTTT.